This is a list of T cell receptor beta chains from one sample in a study of T-cell memory formation after mild COVID-19. TCRdb processed the 5' RACE reads anew with MiXCR; each CDR3 protein has one entry. The top ten clones hold around 20% of a sample with almost 350,000 distinct CDR3 sequences, around a fifth of them seen once. The sample was PBMCs or a T cell subset sorted from them (not recorded which). The receptors come from a man aged 18 to 30 who had mild COVID-19 (a few samples of this study predate the infection). Cell type and time point are not known. CDR3s include the opening cysteine and the closing phenylalanine or tryptophan. Fields, in order: clone size, J gene, V gene, D gene, CDR3 DNA, CDR3 protein. D genes are given only for firm matches. The size entry is marked missing in some rows and otherwise reads once, few, many or a size class.

-	TRBJ2-3	TRBV7-2	-	TGTGCCAGCAGCTTAGAGCCGGCTCTGTATACGCAGTATTTT	CASSLEPALYTQYF
-	TRBJ2-5	TRBV28	-	TGTGCCAGCAGTCCCACCGTGCTACGCGAGACCCAGTACTTC	CASSPTVLRETQYF
few	TRBJ2-7	TRBV7-2	TRBD2	TGTGCCAGCAGGCGAGCGGGGGGCTCCTACGAGCAGTACTTC	CASRRAGGSYEQYF
few	TRBJ1-5	TRBV7-6	TRBD1	TGTGCCAGCAGCGATGGGACAGGGGGCCTTCAGCCCCAGCATTTT	CASSDGTGGLQPQHF
-	TRBJ2-3	TRBV15	TRBD2	TGTGCCACCAGCAGGGGTAGCGGGGGCCGGGCAGATACGCAGTATTTT	CATSRGSGGRADTQYF
-	TRBJ1-1	TRBV20-1	-	TGCAGTGCTAGGGAGCAGAGCGCGGGAACTGAAGCTTTCTTT	CSAREQSAGTEAFF
-	TRBJ2-1	TRBV7-9	TRBD1	TGTGCTCATGCGGGACAGGGGGTCGGTGAGCAGTTCTTC	CAHAGQGVGEQFF
few	TRBJ1-3	TRBV11-2	-	TGTGCCAGCAGCCTCAACAGTGCTGGAAACACCATATATTTT	CASSLNSAGNTIYF
-	TRBJ1-1	TRBV10-2	TRBD1	TGCGCCAGCAGTGGGGTGGGAGGGGGCAAAGACACTGAAGCTTTCTTT	CASSGVGGGKDTEAFF
few	TRBJ1-2	TRBV15	-	TGTGCCACCAGCAACCCCGTGGGGGGCCTCTATGGCTACACCTTC	CATSNPVGGLYGYTF
-	TRBJ2-5	TRBV20-1	-	TGCAGTGCTAGAGTCCCTAGCGAAGAGACCCAGTACTTC	CSARVPSEETQYF